The rows below give T cell receptor beta chains drawn from one sample of a study of spatial heterogeneity in lung cancer. TCRdb re-analysed the 5' RACE reads in MiXCR, keeping a single row per CDR3 protein. The sample records about 32,000 distinct CDR3 sequences, under 11% being singletons. The source was PBMCs, collected at follow-up. All receptors derive from a female donor with early-stage non-small cell lung cancer. Each CDR3 is given with its conserved first and last residue. A D gene is named only where the DNA matches it firmly. Expanded clones get a size class; other rows say once, few or many, or leave the size out.

v_call	d_call	j_call	clone_size	cdr3_nt	cdr3_aa
TRBV7-2	NA	TRBJ2-2	many	TGTGCCAGCACCGCAGGGTGGGGTACCGGGGAGCTGTTTTTT	CASTAGWGTGELFF
TRBV11-1	NA	TRBJ1-2	NA	TGTGCCAGCAGCTCGCCCCCGTCCTATGGCTACACCTTC	CASSSPPSYGYTF
TRBV4-2	NA	TRBJ2-7	many	TGTGCCAGCAGGGCGACAGGAACAGACGAGCAGTACTTC	CASRATGTDEQYF
TRBV20-1	TRBD1	TRBJ1-2	few	TGCAGTGCAAAGACAGGGGCGGGCTATGGCTACACCTTC	CSAKTGAGYGYTF
TRBV4-3	NA	TRBJ2-3	few	TGCGCCAGCAGCCAAGCCGGCCGGGCAGATACGCAGTATTTT	CASSQAGRADTQYF
TRBV28	NA	TRBJ1-5	many	TGTGCCAGCAGTTTAAGAATACTCGGGGGCAATCAGCCCCAGCATTTT	CASSLRILGGNQPQHF
TRBV10-3	TRBD1	TRBJ1-6	many	TGTGCCATCAGTCCCAGAGACAGGGACAATTCACCCCTCCACTTT	CAISPRDRDNSPLHF
TRBV9	NA	TRBJ2-2	few	TGTGCCAGCAGCGTCGGCAACACCGGGGAGCTGTTTTTT	CASSVGNTGELFF
TRBV5-8	NA	TRBJ2-2	NA	TGTGCCAGCAGCACCGGATGGTTCGCCGGGGAGCTGTTTTTT	CASSTGWFAGELFF
TRBV29-1	NA	TRBJ2-7	medium-sized	TGCAGCGTTGAGGACGGGTCCTACGAGCAGTACTTC	CSVEDGSYEQYF
TRBV7-2	TRBD1	TRBJ2-5	few	TGTGCCAGCAGCCAGACAGGGGGACAAGAGACCCAGTACTTC	CASSQTGGQETQYF
TRBV2	NA	TRBJ2-7	many	TGTGCCAGCAGGGCGGGACCCGGCCTCTACGAGCAGTACTTC	CASRAGPGLYEQYF
TRBV24-1	TRBD1	TRBJ1-4	few	TGTGCCACCAGTGAAGGACAGGGATCGGGTGAAAAACTGTTTTTT	CATSEGQGSGEKLFF
TRBV14	NA	TRBJ2-3	NA	TGTGCCAGCAGCCAAGGATGGGATACGCAGTATTTT	CASSQGWDTQYF
TRBV18	NA	TRBJ2-1	many	TGTGCCAGCTCACCCGGGCTCAGGGAAAATGAGCAGTTCTTC	CASSPGLRENEQFF
TRBV4-3	NA	TRBJ2-6	many	TGCGCCAGCAGCCAAGGGCACTCTGGGGCCAACGTCCTGACTTTC	CASSQGHSGANVLTF
TRBV28	TRBD1	TRBJ1-5	many	TGTGCCAGCAGTCCTGGCTACCCGGGACAGGGTCAGCCCCAGCATTTT	CASSPGYPGQGQPQHF
TRBV5-1	TRBD2	TRBJ2-3	many	TGCGCCAGCAGCACCGAGGGACTAGCGGGGCTTCTCAGCACAGATACGCAGTATTTT	CASSTEGLAGLLSTDTQYF
TRBV28	NA	TRBJ1-2	few	TGTGCCAGCACCCCAGCCGGGAGCTATGGCTACACCTTC	CASTPAGSYGYTF
TRBV12-3/TRBV12-4	NA	TRBJ2-7	few	TGTGCCAGCAGTTTAGCGCTTCGCGAGCAGTACTTC	CASSLALREQYF
TRBV29-1	NA	TRBJ1-1	few	TGCAGCGTTGATGGGGTAGGCACTGAAGCTTTCTTT	CSVDGVGTEAFF
TRBV28	TRBD2	TRBJ2-7	NA	TGTGCCAGCAGCAGTAGCGGGGGGGGCTCCTACGAGCAGTACTTC	CASSSSGGGSYEQYF
TRBV7-6	NA	TRBJ2-5	NA	TGTGCCAGCAGCTTGCGGGGTGGGGAGACCCAGTACTTC	CASSLRGGETQYF
TRBV19	TRBD2	TRBJ2-1	many	TGTGCCAGTAGTAATTTTGTCGAGCGGGGTTACAATGAGCAGTTCTTC	CASSNFVERGYNEQFF
TRBV28	NA	TRBJ1-2	few	TGTGCCAGCAGTTTAAGACAGATTTATGGCTACACCTTC	CASSLRQIYGYTF
TRBV7-3	TRBD2	TRBJ2-1	many	TGTGCCAGCAGCTTAAGCGGGGGGCCGGACAATGAGCAGTTCTTC	CASSLSGGPDNEQFF
TRBV20-1	TRBD1	TRBJ1-1	NA	TGCAGTGCTAGGCCGACAGGGGTGGGTTTAGCTTTCTTT	CSARPTGVGLAFF
TRBV20-1	TRBD2	TRBJ2-1	NA	TGCAGTGCTAGAGATCCTAGCGGGAACTACAATGAGCAGTTCTTC	CSARDPSGNYNEQFF
TRBV2	TRBD1	TRBJ2-1	NA	TGTGCCAGCAGTGATGGGACAGGGGGCAATGAGCAGTTCTTC	CASSDGTGGNEQFF
TRBV18	NA	TRBJ2-2	few	TGTGCCAGCTCACCAAGAAACGGACCGAAAAACACCGGGGAGCTGTTTTTT	CASSPRNGPKNTGELFF
TRBV5-1	NA	TRBJ1-1	many	TGCGCCAGCAGCTTGGCGCCCAGGGGAAACACTGAAGCTTTCTTT	CASSLAPRGNTEAFF
TRBV24-1	NA	TRBJ2-3	few	TGTGCCACCAGTGATTTTACAGATACGCAGTATTTT	CATSDFTDTQYF
TRBV12-3/TRBV12-4	NA	TRBJ1-6	many	TGTGCCAGCAGTTTATCTAATTCACCCCTCCACTTT	CASSLSNSPLHF
TRBV11-2	NA	TRBJ2-5	many	TGTGCCAGCAGCTTTCAGGAGACCCAGTACTTC	CASSFQETQYF
TRBV28	NA	TRBJ1-1	many	TGTGCCAGCTCACAGGCGAACACTGAAGCTTTCTTT	CASSQANTEAFF
TRBV7-7	NA	TRBJ2-1	NA	TGTGCTAGCAGCTTGGAAGGGTTTGAGAATGAGCAGTTCTTC	CASSLEGFENEQFF
TRBV2	NA	TRBJ1-4	few	TGTGCCAGCAGTGGTTATTGGACCGAAACTAATGAAAAACTGTTTTTT	CASSGYWTETNEKLFF
TRBV5-1	TRBD1	TRBJ1-3	NA	TGCGCCAGCAGCCTGGACAGGTCCTCCTCTGGAAACACCATATATTTT	CASSLDRSSSGNTIYF
TRBV10-2	TRBD2	TRBJ2-1	few	TGCGCCAGCAGTGAGTTTGGACTAGCGAGGAATGAGCAGTTCTTC	CASSEFGLARNEQFF
TRBV5-1	NA	TRBJ1-3	few	TGCGCCAGCAGCTCTCAGGGCAGGGGAAACACCATATATTTT	CASSSQGRGNTIYF
TRBV28	TRBD1	TRBJ1-6	many	TGTGCCACAGGGGGCACATCCTATAATTCACCCCTCCACTTT	CATGGTSYNSPLHF
TRBV7-9	NA	TRBJ2-2	many	TGTGCCAGCAGCTGGGCGGAAACCCAGGGCACCGGGGAGCTGTTTTTT	CASSWAETQGTGELFF
TRBV7-2	TRBD1	TRBJ1-5	few	TGTGCCAGCAGCCCGAACCGGGACAGGAATCAGCCCCAGCATTTT	CASSPNRDRNQPQHF
TRBV7-2	TRBD1	TRBJ2-3	once	TGTGCCAGCAGCTCCCGGGGACAGTGGGATACGCGGTATTTT	CASSSRGQWDTRYF
TRBV28	NA	TRBJ1-2	many	TGTGCCAGCCTGGGACAATGGGAACTTGGGATAAACTATGGCTACACCTTC	CASLGQWELGINYGYTF
TRBV7-9	TRBD1	TRBJ1-2	NA	TGTGCCAGCAGCCAAGGGACAGGGGGTGATGGCTACACCTTC	CASSQGTGGDGYTF
TRBV5-1	NA	TRBJ2-7	many	TGCGCCAGCAGGGAGACTACCGGGTACGAGCAGTACTTC	CASRETTGYEQYF
TRBV27	TRBD2	TRBJ2-7	many	TGTGCCAGCAGTCCGTGGGTAGCGGGGGAGCAGTACTTC	CASSPWVAGEQYF
TRBV7-2	NA	TRBJ1-2	many	TGTGCCAGCAGGCCCCGACGGGTTTATGGCTACACCTTC	CASRPRRVYGYTF
TRBV5-6	NA	TRBJ2-7	few	TGTGCCAGCAGCTTGATGGGGGCGGTAAACGAGCAGTACTTC	CASSLMGAVNEQYF
TRBV6-5	TRBD1	TRBJ2-1	many	TGTGCCAGCAGGACAGGGTCTCATGAGCAGTTCTTC	CASRTGSHEQFF
TRBV14	NA	TRBJ2-5	many	TGTGCCAGCAGCGACGTCCCCCAAGAGACCCAGTACTTC	CASSDVPQETQYF
TRBV27	NA	TRBJ2-1	many	TGTGCCAGCAGTCACGGGACGGGCGTCGGCGACAATGAGCAGTTCTTC	CASSHGTGVGDNEQFF
TRBV11-1	NA	TRBJ2-2	few	TGTGCCAGCAGCTTAGTTGTCGGGTCCACCGGGGAGCTGTTTTTT	CASSLVVGSTGELFF
TRBV7-2	NA	TRBJ1-4	NA	TGTGCCAGCAGCCCCGGGGGTGAAAAACTGTTTTTT	CASSPGGEKLFF